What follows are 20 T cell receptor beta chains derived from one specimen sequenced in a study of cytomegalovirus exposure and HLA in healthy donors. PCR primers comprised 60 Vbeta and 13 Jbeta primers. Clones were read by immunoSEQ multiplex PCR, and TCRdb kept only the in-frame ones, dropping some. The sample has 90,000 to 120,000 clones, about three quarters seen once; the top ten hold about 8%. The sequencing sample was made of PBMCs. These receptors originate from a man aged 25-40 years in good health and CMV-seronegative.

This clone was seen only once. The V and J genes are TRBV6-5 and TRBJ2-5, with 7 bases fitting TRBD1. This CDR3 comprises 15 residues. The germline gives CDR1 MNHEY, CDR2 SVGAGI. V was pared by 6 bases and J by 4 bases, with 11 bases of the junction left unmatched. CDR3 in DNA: TGTGCCAGCAGAACCCCGGGACAGCCTCCAGAGACCCAGTACTTC. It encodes CASRTPGQPPETQYF.

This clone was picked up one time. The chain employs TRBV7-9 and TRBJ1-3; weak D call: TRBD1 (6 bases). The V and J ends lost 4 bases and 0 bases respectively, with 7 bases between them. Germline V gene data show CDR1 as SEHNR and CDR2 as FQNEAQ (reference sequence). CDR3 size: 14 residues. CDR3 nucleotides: TGTGCCAGCAGCTCGACAGGCTCTGGAAACACCATATATTTT. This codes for CASSSTGSGNTIYF.

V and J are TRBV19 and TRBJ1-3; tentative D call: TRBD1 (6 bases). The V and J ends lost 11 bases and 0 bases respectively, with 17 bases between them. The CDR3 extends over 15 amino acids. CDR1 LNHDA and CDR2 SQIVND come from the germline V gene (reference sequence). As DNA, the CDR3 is TGTGCCGAAAACAGGGACATCCACTCTGGAAACACCATATATTTT. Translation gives CAENRDIHSGNTIYF.

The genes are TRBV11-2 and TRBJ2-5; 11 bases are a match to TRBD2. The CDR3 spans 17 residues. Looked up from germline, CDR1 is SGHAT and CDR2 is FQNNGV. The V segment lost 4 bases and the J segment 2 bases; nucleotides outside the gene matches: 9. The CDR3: CASSYGTSGTPQETQYF. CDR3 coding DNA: TGTGCCAGCAGCTATGGGACTAGCGGAACTCCTCAAGAGACCCAGTACTTC.

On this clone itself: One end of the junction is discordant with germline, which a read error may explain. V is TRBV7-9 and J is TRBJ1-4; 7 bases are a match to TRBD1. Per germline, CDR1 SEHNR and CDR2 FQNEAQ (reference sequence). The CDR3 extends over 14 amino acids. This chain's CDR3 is CSSSSGTAREKLFF. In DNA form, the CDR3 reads TGTTCCAGCAGCTCGGGGACAGCGAGAGAAAAACTGTTTTTT.

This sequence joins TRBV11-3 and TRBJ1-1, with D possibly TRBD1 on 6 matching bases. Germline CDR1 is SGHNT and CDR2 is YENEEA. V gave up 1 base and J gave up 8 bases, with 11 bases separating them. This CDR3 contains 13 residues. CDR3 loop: CASSLVQGSEAFF. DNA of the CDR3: TGTGCCAGCAGCTTAGTCCAGGGGTCAGAAGCTTTCTTT.

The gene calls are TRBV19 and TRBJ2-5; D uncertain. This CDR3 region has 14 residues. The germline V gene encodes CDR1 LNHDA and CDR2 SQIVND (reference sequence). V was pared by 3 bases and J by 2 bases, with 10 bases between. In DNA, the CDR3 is TGTGCCAGTAGTATTTCGTATGTACAAGAGACCCAGTACTTC. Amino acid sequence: CASSISYVQETQYF. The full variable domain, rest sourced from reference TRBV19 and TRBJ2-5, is DGGITQSPKYLFRKEGQNVTLSCEQNLNHDAMYWYRQDPGQGLRLIYYSQIVNDFQKGDIAEGYSVSREKKESFPLTVTSAQKNPTAFYLCASSISYVQETQYFGPGTRLLVL.

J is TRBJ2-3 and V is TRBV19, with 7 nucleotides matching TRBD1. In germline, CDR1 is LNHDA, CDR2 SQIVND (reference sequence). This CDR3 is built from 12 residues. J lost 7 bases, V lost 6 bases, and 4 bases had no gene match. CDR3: CASSRDSHTQYF. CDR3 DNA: TGTGCCAGTAGCCGGGACAGCCATACGCAGTATTTT. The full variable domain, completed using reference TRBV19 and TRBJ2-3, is DGGITQSPKYLFRKEGQNVTLSCEQNLNHDAMYWYRQDPGQGLRLIYYSQIVNDFQKGDIAEGYSVSREKKESFPLTVTSAQKNPTAFYLCASSRDSHTQYFGPGTRLTVL.

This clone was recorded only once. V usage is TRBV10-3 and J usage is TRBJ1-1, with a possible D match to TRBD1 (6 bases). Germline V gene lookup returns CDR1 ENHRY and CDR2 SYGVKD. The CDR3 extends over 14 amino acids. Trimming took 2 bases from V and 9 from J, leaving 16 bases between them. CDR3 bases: TGTGCCATCAGTGAGACGACAGGCACACGGAAAGCTTTCTTT. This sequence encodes CAISETTGTRKAFF.

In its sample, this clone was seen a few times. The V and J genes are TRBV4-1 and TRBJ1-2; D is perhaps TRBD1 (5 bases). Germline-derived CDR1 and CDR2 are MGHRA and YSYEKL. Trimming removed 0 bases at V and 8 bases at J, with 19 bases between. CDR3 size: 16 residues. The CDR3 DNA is TGCGCCAGCAGCCAAGACGGCAGGGAGGGACTTATGGGCTACACCTTC. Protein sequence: CASSQDGREGLMGYTF.

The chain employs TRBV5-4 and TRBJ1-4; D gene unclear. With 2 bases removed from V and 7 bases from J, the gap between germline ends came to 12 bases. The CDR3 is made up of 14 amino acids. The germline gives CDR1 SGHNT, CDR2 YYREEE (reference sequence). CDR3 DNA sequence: TGTGCCAGCAGCTTAAGCGGTATAGGTGAAAAACTGTTTTTT. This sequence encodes CASSLSGIGEKLFF.

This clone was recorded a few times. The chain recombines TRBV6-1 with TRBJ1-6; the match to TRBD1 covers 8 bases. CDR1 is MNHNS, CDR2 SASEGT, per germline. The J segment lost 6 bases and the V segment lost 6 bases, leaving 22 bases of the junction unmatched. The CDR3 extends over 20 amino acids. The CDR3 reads CASREQPRGQGPRSNSPLHF. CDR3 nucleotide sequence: TGTGCCAGCAGAGAACAGCCCCGCGGACAGGGCCCCCGTAGTAATTCACCCCTCCACTTT.

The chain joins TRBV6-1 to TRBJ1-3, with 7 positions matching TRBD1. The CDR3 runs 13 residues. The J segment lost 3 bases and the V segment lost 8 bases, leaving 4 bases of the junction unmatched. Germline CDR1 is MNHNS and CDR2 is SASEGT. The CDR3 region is CASGTGVGNTIYF. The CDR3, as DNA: TGTGCCAGCGGTACAGGGGTTGGAAACACCATATATTTT.

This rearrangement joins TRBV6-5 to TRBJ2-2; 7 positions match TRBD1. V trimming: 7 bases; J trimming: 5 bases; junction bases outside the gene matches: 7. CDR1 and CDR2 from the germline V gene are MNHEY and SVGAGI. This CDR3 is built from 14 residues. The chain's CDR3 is CASKVTGFTGELFF. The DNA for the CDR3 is TGTGCCAGCAAGGTGACAGGGTTTACCGGGGAGCTGTTTTTT.

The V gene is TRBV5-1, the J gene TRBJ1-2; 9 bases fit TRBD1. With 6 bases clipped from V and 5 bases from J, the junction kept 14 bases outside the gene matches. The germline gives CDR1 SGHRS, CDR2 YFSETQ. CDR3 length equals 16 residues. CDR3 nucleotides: TGCGCCAGCACCCCAAGTCCGGGACAGGGCTGGTATGGCTACACCTTC. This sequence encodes CASTPSPGQGWYGYTF.

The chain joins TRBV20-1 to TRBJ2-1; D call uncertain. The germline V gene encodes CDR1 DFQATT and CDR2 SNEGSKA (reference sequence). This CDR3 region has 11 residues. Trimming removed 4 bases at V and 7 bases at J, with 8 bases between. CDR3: CSATGRNEQFF. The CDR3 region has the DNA TGCAGTGCTACCGGCAGGAATGAGCAGTTCTTC.

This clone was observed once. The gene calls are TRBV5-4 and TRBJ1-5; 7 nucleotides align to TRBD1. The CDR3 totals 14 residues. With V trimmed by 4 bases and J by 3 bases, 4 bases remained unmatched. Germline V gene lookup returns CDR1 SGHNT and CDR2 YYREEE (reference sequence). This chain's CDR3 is CASSLGTANQPQHF. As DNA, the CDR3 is TGTGCCAGCAGCCTCGGGACAGCCAATCAGCCCCAGCATTTT.

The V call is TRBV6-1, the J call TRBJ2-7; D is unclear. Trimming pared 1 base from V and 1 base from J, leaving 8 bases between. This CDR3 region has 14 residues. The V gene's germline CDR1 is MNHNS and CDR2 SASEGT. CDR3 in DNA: TGTGCCAGCAGTGAAGGCCTAAGTTCCTACGAGCAGTACTTC. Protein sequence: CASSEGLSSYEQYF.

CDR3 amino acids: CASSPLTSGTDTQYF. CDR3 bases: TGTGCCAGCAGCCCTCTGACTAGCGGGACAGATACGCAGTATTTT. The V and J genes are TRBV14 and TRBJ2-3; 10 bases match TRBD2. CDR3 length equals 15 residues. Looked up from germline, CDR1 is SGHDN and CDR2 is FVKESK. After removal of 4 bases from V and 3 bases from J, the junction contained 4 bases not matched to a gene.

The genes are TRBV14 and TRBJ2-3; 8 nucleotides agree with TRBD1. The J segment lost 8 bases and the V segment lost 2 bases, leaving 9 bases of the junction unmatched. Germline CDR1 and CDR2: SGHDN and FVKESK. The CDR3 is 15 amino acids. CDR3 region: CASSQTTGAPGTQYF. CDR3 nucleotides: TGTGCCAGCAGCCAAACGACAGGGGCGCCAGGTACGCAGTATTTT.